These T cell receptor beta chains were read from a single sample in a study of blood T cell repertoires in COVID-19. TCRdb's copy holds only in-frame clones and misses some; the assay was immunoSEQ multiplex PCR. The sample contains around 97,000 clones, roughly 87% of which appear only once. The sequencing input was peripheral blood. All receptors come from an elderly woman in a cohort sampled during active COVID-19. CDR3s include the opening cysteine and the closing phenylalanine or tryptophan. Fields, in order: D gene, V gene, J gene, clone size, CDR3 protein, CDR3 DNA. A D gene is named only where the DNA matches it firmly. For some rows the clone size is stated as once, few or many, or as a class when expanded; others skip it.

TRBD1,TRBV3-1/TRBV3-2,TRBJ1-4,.,CASSPSDRALFF,TGTGCCAGCAGCCCATCAGACAGGGCACTGTTTTTT
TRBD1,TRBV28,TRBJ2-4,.,CASSQPGQGKNIQYF,TGTGCCAGCAGTCAACCGGGACAGGGGAAAAACATTCAGTACTTC
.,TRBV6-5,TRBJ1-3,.,CASSSTASGNTIYF,TGTGCCAGCAGTTCGACAGCCTCTGGAAACACCATATATTTT
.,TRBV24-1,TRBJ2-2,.,CATSDSVSGELFF,TGTGCCACCAGTGACAGCGTGTCCGGGGAGCTGTTTTTT
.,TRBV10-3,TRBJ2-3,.,CAISDLRGGSTDTQYF,TGTGCCATCAGTGATCTTAGGGGGGGATCCACAGATACGCAGTATTTT
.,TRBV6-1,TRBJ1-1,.,CASSEVGGMNTEAFF,TGTGCCAGCAGTGAAGTGGGAGGGATGAACACTGAAGCTTTCTTT
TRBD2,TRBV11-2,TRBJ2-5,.,CASSVTSGGQETQYF,TGTGCCAGCAGCGTGACTAGCGGGGGACAAGAGACCCAGTACTTC
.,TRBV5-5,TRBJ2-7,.,CASSKERVSSYEQYF,TGTGCCAGCAGCAAAGAGCGGGTTAGCTCCTACGAGCAGTACTTC
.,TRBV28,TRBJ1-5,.,CASRTMRVTLGNQPQHF,TGTGCCAGCAGAACTATGCGAGTGACCCTGGGCAATCAGCCCCAGCATTTT
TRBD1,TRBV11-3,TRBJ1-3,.,CASSISGTGGNTIYF,TGTGCCAGCAGCATATCCGGGACAGGGGGAAACACCATATATTTT
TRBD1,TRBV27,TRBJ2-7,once,CASRRGQGLYEQYF,TGTGCCAGCAGACGGGGACAGGGGCTATACGAGCAGTACTTC
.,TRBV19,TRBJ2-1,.,CASSMEQGANEQFF,TGTGCCAGTAGTATGGAGCAGGGTGCGAATGAGCAGTTCTTC
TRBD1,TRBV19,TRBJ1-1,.,CASSSWTGNTEAFF,TGTGCCAGTAGTAGCTGGACAGGGAACACTGAAGCTTTCTTT
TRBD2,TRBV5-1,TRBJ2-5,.,CASSLGVVGLAGGLQETQYF,TGCGCCAGCAGCTTGGGCGTGGTTGGACTAGCGGGGGGACTACAAGAGACCCAGTACTTC
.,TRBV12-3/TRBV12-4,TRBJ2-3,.,CASSPTRAGEYF,TGTGCCAGCAGTCCCACTAGGGCTGGGGAGTATTTT
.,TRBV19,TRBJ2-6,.,CASSMDNSGANVLTF,TGTGCCAGTAGTATGGACAACTCTGGGGCCAACGTCCTGACTTTC
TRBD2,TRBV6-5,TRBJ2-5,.,CASIRTSGGQTQYF,TGTGCCAGCATTAGAACTAGCGGGGGGCAGACCCAGTACTTC
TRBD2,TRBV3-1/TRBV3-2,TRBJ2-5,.,CASSQDPAGGRETQYF,TGTGCCAGCAGCCAAGACCCAGCGGGAGGGAGAGAGACCCAGTACTTC
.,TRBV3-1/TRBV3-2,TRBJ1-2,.,CASSQVTAYYGYTF,TGTGCCAGCAGCCAAGTTACAGCCTACTATGGCTACACCTTC
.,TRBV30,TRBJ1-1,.,CAWSPQGNTEAFF,TGTGCCTGGAGTCCACAGGGGAACACTGAAGCTTTCTTT
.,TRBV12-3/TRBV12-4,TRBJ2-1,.,CASSFSGPEQFF,TGTGCCAGCAGTTTTTCCGGTCCTGAGCAGTTCTTC
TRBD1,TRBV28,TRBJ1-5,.,CASRVHPGTGASQPQHF,TGTGCCAGCAGAGTACACCCCGGGACAGGGGCTTCTCAGCCCCAGCATTTT
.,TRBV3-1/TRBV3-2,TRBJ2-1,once,CASSQGTPGLGEQFF,TGTGCCAGCAGCCAAGGGACACCTGGGCTGGGAGAGCAGTTCTTC
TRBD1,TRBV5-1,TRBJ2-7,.,CASSLGAGTGGRYEQYF,TGCGCCAGCAGCTTGGGCGCCGGGACAGGGGGCCGATACGAGCAGTACTTC
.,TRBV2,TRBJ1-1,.,CASWTITEAFF,TGTGCCAGCTGGACAATCACTGAAGCTTTCTTT
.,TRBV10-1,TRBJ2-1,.,CASSESGTWNEQFF,TGCGCCAGCAGTGAGTCAGGGACTTGGAATGAGCAGTTCTTC
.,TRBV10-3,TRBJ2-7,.,CAISDRGVTSGQYF,TGTGCCATCAGTGACAGGGGAGTTACGTCTGGGCAGTACTTC
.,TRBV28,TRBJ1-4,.,CASSTPTAGLFF,TGTGCCAGCAGCACCCCTACGGCGGGTCTGTTTTTT